Each of the 5 T cell receptor beta chains below was sequenced from the same sample in a study of cytomegalovirus exposure and HLA in healthy donors. 13 Jbeta primers and 60 Vbeta primers were used for the PCR. Profiled with immunoSEQ multiplex PCR; TCRdb holds only in-frame clones, not every one. The sample consists of more than 110,000 clones, about three quarters of them appearing once. The sequencing input was PBMCs. Receptors were obtained from a male donor in good health and CMV-seronegative.

The CDR3 region has the DNA TGTGCCAGCCTTCTAGCGGGGGGGTTCTCCTACAATGAGCAGTTCTTC. Translated: CASLLAGGFSYNEQFF. This chain links TRBV7-9 with TRBJ2-1; 12 nucleotides align to TRBD2. Germline values: CDR1 SEHNR, CDR2 FQNEAQ (reference sequence). The CDR3 totals 16 residues. The junction had 5 bases not matched to a gene; V was cut back by 8 bases and J by 0 bases.

The V gene is TRBV29-1, the J gene TRBJ2-5; 7 bases are shared with TRBD1. After removal of 3 bases from V and 0 bases from J, the junction contained 7 bases not matched to a gene. The CDR3 length is 15 residues. The germline CDR1 and CDR2 sequences are SQVTM and ANQGSEA. CDR3 nucleotide sequence: TGCAGCGTTGACCCTGGGACAGACTACCAAGAGACCCAGTACTTC. It encodes CSVDPGTDYQETQYF.

The rearrangement uses TRBV4-2 and TRBJ2-7, with TRBD1 matching over 8 bases. The V gene end was trimmed by 4 bases and the J gene end by 5 bases; junction bases not matched to a gene: 4. The CDR3 length is 13 residues. CDR1 and CDR2 from the germline V gene are LGHNA and YNFKEQ. CDR3 residues: CASSRGQADEQYF. Written as DNA, the CDR3 is TGTGCCAGCAGCCGGGGACAGGCCGACGAGCAGTACTTC.

The chain recombines TRBV5-1 with TRBJ2-5; maybe TRBD1 (5 bases). The CDR3 length is 14 residues. V gave up 0 bases and J gave up 6 bases, with 12 bases separating them. CDR1 is SGHRS and CDR2 is YFSETQ in the germline V gene. Here the CDR3 reads CASSLASGLKTQYF. CDR3 nucleotide sequence: TGCGCCAGCAGCTTGGCTTCAGGGTTGAAGACCCAGTACTTC.

The CDR3 nucleotides read TGTGCCAGCAGCTTGATGGGGACAGGGGGCCGGGAGGGGGGCTACACCTTC. Translating gives CASSLMGTGGREGGYTF. The J gene is TRBJ1-2, the V gene TRBV7-2; 12 nucleotides agree with TRBD1. Per germline, CDR1 SGHTA and CDR2 FQGNSA. V dropped 3 bases and J dropped 8; count of bases not matched to a gene: 13. This CDR3 is built from 17 residues.